The rows below give T cell receptor beta chains drawn from one sample of a study of identical twins. TCRdb fed the 5' RACE reads into MiXCR, producing one record per CDR3 protein. Among a few hundred thousand distinct CDR3 sequences, roughly an eighth were seen once, and the ten largest hold approximately 0.98%. This sample also appeared in a second study, on yellow fever vaccine responses in identical twins.

Sequenced input: CD4+ T cells sorted from blood. The origin of the receptors is a woman younger than 30 in good health. Both conserved end residues are part of each CDR3. D genes are given only for firm matches. Size values are once, few and many counts, or a class for expanded clones, and some rows have none.

clone_size,d_call,v_call,j_call,cdr3_nt,cdr3_aa
few,-,TRBV5-1,TRBJ1-2,TGCGCCAGCAGCTTGGATGGGACGGCATTCTATGGCTACACCTTC,CASSLDGTAFYGYTF
few,-,TRBV4-2,TRBJ2-5,TGTGCCAGCAGCCACGGGGTAGACTCGGAGACCCAGTACTTC,CASSHGVDSETQYF
-,TRBD1,TRBV12-3/TRBV12-4,TRBJ2-3,TGTGCCAGCAGCCGGACAGGGAAGAGCACAGATACGCAGTATTTT,CASSRTGKSTDTQYF
few,TRBD2,TRBV11-2,TRBJ2-5,TGTGCCAGCAGCTCCAGACTTCTAACAACTAGCGGGGGGGTGGAGACCCAGTACTTC,CASSSRLLTTSGGVETQYF
-,-,TRBV29-1,TRBJ2-1,TGCAGCGTTGAAATGGCGGGCGGGTACAGTGAGCAGTTCTTC,CSVEMAGGYSEQFF
-,-,TRBV28,TRBJ1-5,TGTGCCAGCAGTCTCCCGGCAGGAAATCAGCCCCAGCATTTT,CASSLPAGNQPQHF
few,TRBD1,TRBV27,TRBJ1-2,TGTGCCAGCAGTTCGGGACAGAAAACCGGTGGCTACACCTTC,CASSSGQKTGGYTF
-,TRBD1,TRBV7-9,TRBJ1-1,TGTGCCAGCAAATACCAGGGGGGAAGCACTGAAGCTTTCTTT,CASKYQGGSTEAFF
few,-,TRBV7-2,TRBJ2-1,TGTGCCAGCAGCAGCCCATGGCGGGCCCACCCCTACAATGAGCAGTTCTTC,CASSSPWRAHPYNEQFF
many,TRBD2,TRBV4-3,TRBJ2-7,TGCGCCAGCAGCCAAGTGACTAGCACCCACGAGCAGTACTTC,CASSQVTSTHEQYF
many,-,TRBV5-1,TRBJ2-1,TGCGCCAGCAGGGACTACAATGAGCAGTTCTTC,CASRDYNEQFF
few,-,TRBV19,TRBJ1-2,TGTGCCAGCGTCGGGACGGGCTCCAGTGGCTACACCTTC,CASVGTGSSGYTF
few,-,TRBV2,TRBJ2-1,TGTGCCAGCAGTGAATTTGGACCCAGCTACAATGAGCAGTTCTTC,CASSEFGPSYNEQFF
-,-,TRBV20-1,TRBJ1-1,TGCAGTGCTAGATCGGGGGTCAGCACTGAAGCTTTCTTT,CSARSGVSTEAFF
many,-,TRBV4-2,TRBJ1-4,TGTGCCAGCAGCCAACAGAGTAATGAAAAACTGTTTTTT,CASSQQSNEKLFF
-,TRBD2,TRBV6-1,TRBJ2-3,TGTGCCAGCAGGGGGCGGGGGATGGTAGATACGCAGTATTTT,CASRGRGMVDTQYF
many,-,TRBV5-1,TRBJ1-5,TGCGCCAGCAGCTTCATGGGAGATCAGCCCCAGCATTTT,CASSFMGDQPQHF
few,-,TRBV7-2,TRBJ2-7,TGTGCCAGCAGCCCGATGACAGCCAGCTCCTACGAGCAGTACTTC,CASSPMTASSYEQYF
few,-,TRBV6-5,TRBJ1-3,TGTGCCAGCAGTTACAAGGGCGCCATATATTTT,CASSYKGAIYF
-,-,TRBV14,TRBJ2-2,TGTGCCAGCAGCCAAGATCGGCCAGGGTTAAACACCGGGGAGCTGTTTTTT,CASSQDRPGLNTGELFF
-,-,TRBV28,TRBJ1-2,TGTGCCAGCAGTTTAGGAGGGCCCGCTTATGGCTACACCTTC,CASSLGGPAYGYTF
few,TRBD1,TRBV24-1,TRBJ2-3,TGTGCCACCAGTGCCCGGGGACAGGGTGGAACAGATACGCAGTATTTT,CATSARGQGGTDTQYF
-,TRBD1,TRBV7-8,TRBJ2-1,TGTGCCAGCAGCTTAGGGACAGGGGTGAGTGAGCAGTTCTTC,CASSLGTGVSEQFF
few,TRBD1,TRBV10-2,TRBJ2-7,TGCGCCAGCAGGGGACCGGGACAGGGTACCTACGAGCAGTACTTC,CASRGPGQGTYEQYF
-,TRBD2,TRBV6-1,TRBJ2-7,TGTGCCAGCAGGGTAGCGGGGGGGCCCTACGAGCAGTACTTC,CASRVAGGPYEQYF
few,TRBD1,TRBV6-1,TRBJ2-1,TGTGCCAGCAGGGCAGGACAGGGAACGAGAATCAATGAGCAGTTCTTC,CASRAGQGTRINEQFF
-,TRBD2,TRBV29-1,TRBJ2-5,TGCAGCGTTGGACTAGCGGGGATTGGGGGGACCCAGTACTTC,CSVGLAGIGGTQYF
once,TRBD2,TRBV6-1,TRBJ2-7,TGTGCCAGCAGTCAACTTCCCCCGGGACTAGCGGATACCTACGAGCAGTACTTC,CASSQLPPGLADTYEQYF
-,-,TRBV6-1,TRBJ2-2,TGTGCCAGCAGACCCCGCGGGGGCCGGAACACCGGGGAGCTGTTTTTT,CASRPRGGRNTGELFF